This T cell receptor beta chain was observed in a study of T-cell reconstitution after alpha-beta-depleted transplantation in children. Regarding the study as a whole: Some patients owed their high day-60 TCRbeta diversity to surviving recipient T cells and thymic progenitors. Approximately two months post-transplant, alpha-beta T cells reportedly originated from several hundred expanded graft clones.

Turning to this clonotype: The antigen is not known. A much bigger clone sits one base away, suggesting this may be a read error.

The library targeted TCRbeta and was prepared with unique molecular identifiers. TCRdb reanalysed the PCR reads using MiXCR and keeps one entry per CDR3 protein. The sample consists of 90,000 to 130,000 distinct CDR3 sequences, 6.4% of them appearing once. The CDR3 totals 12 residues. Germline V gives CDR1 ENHRY, CDR2 SYGVKD. The origin of this receptor is a male patient aged 2-9 years who had a stem cell transplant for acute lymphoblastic leukemia, so the T cells may come from the graft donor. This sequence joins TRBV10-3 and TRBJ2-7; D ambiguous. The sample in question was PBMCs, mostly from graft donor cells, obtained 360 days after TCRalphabeta/CD19-depleted stem cell transplant. The DNA for the CDR3 is TGTGCCATCAGGGACGGCTCCTACGAGCGGTACTTC. Encoded protein: CAIRDGSYERYF.